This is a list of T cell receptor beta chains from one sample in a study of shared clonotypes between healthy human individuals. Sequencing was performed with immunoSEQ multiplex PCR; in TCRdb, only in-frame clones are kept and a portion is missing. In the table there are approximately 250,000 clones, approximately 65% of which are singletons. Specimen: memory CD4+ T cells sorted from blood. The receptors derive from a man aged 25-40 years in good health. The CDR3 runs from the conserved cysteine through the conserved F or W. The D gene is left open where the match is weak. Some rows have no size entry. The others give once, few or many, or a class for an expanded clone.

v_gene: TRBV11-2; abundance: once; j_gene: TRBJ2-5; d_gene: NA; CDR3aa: CASSLARAGDDQETQYF; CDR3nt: TGTGCCAGCAGCTTAGCTCGGGCAGGCGACGATCAAGAGACCCAGTACTTC
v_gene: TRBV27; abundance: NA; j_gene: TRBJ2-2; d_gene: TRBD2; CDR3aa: CASSLTRLAGVETGELFF; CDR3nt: TGTGCCAGCAGTTTAACCCGACTAGCGGGAGTAGAAACCGGGGAGCTGTTTTTT
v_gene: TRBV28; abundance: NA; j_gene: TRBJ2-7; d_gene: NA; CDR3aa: CASSASYEQYF; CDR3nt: TGTGCCAGCAGTGCATCCTACGAGCAGTACTTC
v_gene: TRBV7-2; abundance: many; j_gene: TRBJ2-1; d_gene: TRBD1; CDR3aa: CASSTRQGNEQFF; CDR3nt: TGTGCCAGCAGCACCCGACAGGGGAATGAGCAGTTCTTC
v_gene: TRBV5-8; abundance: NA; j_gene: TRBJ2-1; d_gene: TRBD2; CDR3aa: CASGTTMAGVQFF; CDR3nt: TGTGCCAGCGGTACGACTATGGCGGGAGTCCAGTTCTTC
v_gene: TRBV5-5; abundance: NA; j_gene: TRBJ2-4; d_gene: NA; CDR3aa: CASRMDDSFIAKNIQYF; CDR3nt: TGTGCCAGCAGGATGGACGACAGCTTTATAGCCAAAAACATTCAGTACTTC
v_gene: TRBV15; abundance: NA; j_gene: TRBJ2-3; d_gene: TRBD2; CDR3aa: CATSRGLRGGSTDTQYF; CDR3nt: TGTGCCACCAGCAGAGGCCTTCGGGGCGGGAGTACAGATACGCAGTATTTT
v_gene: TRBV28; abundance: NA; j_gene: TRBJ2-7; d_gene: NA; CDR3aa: CASSYRYEQYF; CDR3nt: TGTGCCAGCAGCTACCGGTACGAGCAGTACTTC
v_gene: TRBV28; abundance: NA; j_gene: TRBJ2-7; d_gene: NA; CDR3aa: CASSPQGFEQYF; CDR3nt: TGTGCCAGCAGTCCGCAGGGGTTCGAGCAGTACTTC
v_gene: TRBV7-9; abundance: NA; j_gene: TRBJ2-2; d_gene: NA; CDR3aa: CASLISRGQSGELFF; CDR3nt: TGTGCCAGCCTAATCTCACGGGGGCAGTCCGGGGAGCTGTTTTTT
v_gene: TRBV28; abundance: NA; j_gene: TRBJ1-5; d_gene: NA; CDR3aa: CASSFGQGFGTSNQPQHF; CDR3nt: TGTGCCAGCAGTTTTGGCCAGGGTTTTGGAACGAGCAATCAGCCCCAGCATTTT
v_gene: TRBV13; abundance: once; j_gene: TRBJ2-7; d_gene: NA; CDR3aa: CASSLGSFPYEQYF; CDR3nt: TGTGCCAGCAGCTTAGGGTCGTTTCCTTACGAGCAGTACTTC
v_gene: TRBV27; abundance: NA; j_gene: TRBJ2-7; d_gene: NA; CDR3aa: CASSSGRGYEQYF; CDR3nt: TGTGCCAGCAGTTCCGGTAGGGGGTACGAGCAGTACTTC
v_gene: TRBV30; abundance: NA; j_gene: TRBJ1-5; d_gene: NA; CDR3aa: CAWSVSGQFNQPQHF; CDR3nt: TGTGCCTGGAGTGTATCCGGGCAATTCAATCAGCCCCAGCATTTT
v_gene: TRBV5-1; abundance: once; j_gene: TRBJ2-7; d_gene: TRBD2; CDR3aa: CASSLEVGWGGRRYEQYF; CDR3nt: TGCGCCAGCAGCTTGGAGGTTGGTTGGGGGGGACGGCGGTACGAGCAGTACTTC
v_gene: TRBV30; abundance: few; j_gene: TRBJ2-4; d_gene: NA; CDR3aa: CAWSVKNIQYF; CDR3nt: TGTGCCTGGAGTGTTAAAAACATTCAGTACTTC
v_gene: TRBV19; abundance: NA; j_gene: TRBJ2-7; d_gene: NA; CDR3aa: CASSILPGSATDEQYF; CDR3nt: TGTGCCAGTAGTATTCTTCCGGGCTCAGCAACCGACGAGCAGTACTTC
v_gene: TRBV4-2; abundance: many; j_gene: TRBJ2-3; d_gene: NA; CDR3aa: CASSQGDSGTQYF; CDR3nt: TGTGCCAGCAGCCAAGGGGACTCGGGGACGCAGTATTTT
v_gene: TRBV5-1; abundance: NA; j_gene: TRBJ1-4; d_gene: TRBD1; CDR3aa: CASSLGQGKGEKLFF; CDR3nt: TGCGCCAGCAGCTTGGGACAGGGGAAGGGTGAAAAACTGTTTTTT
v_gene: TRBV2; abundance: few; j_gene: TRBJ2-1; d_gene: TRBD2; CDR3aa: CASRGTSGRAYNEQFF; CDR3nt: TGTGCCAGCAGGGGGACTAGCGGGAGAGCCTACAATGAGCAGTTCTTC
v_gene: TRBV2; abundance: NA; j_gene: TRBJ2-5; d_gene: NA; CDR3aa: CASSERIGHETQYF; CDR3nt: TGTGCCAGCAGTGAGAGGATTGGCCACGAGACCCAGTACTTC
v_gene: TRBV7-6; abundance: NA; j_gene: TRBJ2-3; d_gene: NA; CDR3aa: CASSGGDTQYF; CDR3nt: TGTGCCAGCAGCGGGGGAGATACGCAGTATTTT
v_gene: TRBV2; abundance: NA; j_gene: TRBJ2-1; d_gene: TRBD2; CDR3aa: CASSGTSGRHNEQFF; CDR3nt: TGTGCCAGCAGCGGGACTAGCGGGAGACACAATGAGCAGTTCTTC
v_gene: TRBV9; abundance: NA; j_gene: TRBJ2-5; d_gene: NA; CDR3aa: CASSVTPTDLQETQYF; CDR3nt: TGTGCCAGCAGCGTAACCCCGACCGACCTCCAAGAGACCCAGTACTTC
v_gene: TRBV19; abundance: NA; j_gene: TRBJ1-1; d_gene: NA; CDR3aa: CASRGGRSVRPTEAFF; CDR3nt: TGTGCCAGTAGGGGTGGGAGGAGTGTTAGACCCACTGAAGCTTTCTTT
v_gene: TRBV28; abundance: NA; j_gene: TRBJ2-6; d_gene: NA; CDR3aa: CASIPAGANVLTF; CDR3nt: TGTGCCAGCATTCCGGCTGGGGCCAACGTCCTGACTTTC